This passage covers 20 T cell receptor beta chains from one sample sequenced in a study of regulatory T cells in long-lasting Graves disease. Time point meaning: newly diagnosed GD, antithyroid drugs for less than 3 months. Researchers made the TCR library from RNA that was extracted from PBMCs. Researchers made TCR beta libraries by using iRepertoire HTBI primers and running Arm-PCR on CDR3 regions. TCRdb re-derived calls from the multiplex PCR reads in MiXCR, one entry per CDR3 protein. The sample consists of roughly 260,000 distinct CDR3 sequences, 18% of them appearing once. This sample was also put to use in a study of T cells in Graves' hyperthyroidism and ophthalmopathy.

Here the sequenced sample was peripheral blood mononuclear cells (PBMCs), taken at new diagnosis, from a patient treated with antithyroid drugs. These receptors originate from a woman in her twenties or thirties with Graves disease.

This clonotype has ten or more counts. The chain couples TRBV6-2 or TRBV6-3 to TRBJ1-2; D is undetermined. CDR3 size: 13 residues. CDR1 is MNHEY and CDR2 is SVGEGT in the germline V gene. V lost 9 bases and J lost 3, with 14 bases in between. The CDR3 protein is CASYDRTDYGYTF. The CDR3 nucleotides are TGTGCCAGTTACGACCGCACCGACTATGGCTACACCTTC.

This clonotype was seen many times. Here the CDR3 DNA reads TGTGCCAGCAGCTTCGACGGAAATGCACAGGATACGCAGTATTTT. Amino acid sequence: CASSFDGNAQDTQYF. V usage is TRBV6-2 or TRBV6-3 and J usage is TRBJ2-3; D remains unclear. The CDR3 is made up of 15 amino acids. The germline CDR1 and CDR2 sequences are MNHEY and SVGEGT. Trimming pared 6 bases from V and 6 bases from J, leaving 19 bases between.

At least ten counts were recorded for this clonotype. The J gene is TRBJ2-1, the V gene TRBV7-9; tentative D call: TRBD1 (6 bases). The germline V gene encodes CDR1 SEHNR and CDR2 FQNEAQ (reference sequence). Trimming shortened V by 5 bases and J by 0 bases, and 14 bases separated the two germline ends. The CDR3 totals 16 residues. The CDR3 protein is CASSLTGTSSYNEQFF. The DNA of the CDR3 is TGTGCCAGCAGCCTGACCGGGACAAGCTCCTACAATGAGCAGTTCTTC. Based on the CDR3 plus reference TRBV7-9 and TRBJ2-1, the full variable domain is DTGVSQNPRHKITKRGQNVTFRCDPISEHNRLYWYRQTLGQGPEFLTYFQNEAQLEKSRLLSDRFSAERPKGSFSTLEIQRTEQGDSAMYLCASSLTGTSSYNEQFFGPGTRLTVL.

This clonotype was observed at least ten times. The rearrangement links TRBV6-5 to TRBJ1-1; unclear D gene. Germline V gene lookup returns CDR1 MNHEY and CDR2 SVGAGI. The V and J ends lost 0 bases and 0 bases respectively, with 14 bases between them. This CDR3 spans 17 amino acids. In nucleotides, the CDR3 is TGTGCCAGCAGTTACTCGAAAATTCCAGGCATGAACACTGAAGCTTTCTTT. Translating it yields CASSYSKIPGMNTEAFF.

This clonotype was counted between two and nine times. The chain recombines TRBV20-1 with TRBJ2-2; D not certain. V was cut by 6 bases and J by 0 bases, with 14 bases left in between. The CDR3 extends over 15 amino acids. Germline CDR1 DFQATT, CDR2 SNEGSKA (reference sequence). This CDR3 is CSATRSVPNTGELFF. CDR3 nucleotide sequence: TGCAGTGCAACCAGGTCCGTCCCGAACACCGGGGAGCTGTTTTTT.

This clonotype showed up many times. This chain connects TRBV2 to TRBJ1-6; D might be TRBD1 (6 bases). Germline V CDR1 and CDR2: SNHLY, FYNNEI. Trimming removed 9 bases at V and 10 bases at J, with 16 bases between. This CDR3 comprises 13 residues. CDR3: CASTRTDLSPLHF. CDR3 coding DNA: TGTGCCAGTACGAGGACAGATTTGTCACCCCTCCACTTT.

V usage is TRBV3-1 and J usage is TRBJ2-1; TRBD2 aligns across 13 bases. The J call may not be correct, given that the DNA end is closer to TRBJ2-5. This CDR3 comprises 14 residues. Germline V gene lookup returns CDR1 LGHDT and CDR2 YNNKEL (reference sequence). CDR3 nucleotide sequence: TGTGCCAGCAGAGGGACTAGCGGGGAAGAGACCCAGTACTTC. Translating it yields CASRGTSGEETQYF.

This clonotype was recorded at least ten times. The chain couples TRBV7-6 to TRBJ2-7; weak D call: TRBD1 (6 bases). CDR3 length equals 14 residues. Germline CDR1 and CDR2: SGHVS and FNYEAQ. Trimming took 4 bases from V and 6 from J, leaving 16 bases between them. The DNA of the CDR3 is TGTGCCAGCAGCTCGAGGGACAAGCCATCCGAGCAGTACTTC. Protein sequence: CASSSRDKPSEQYF.

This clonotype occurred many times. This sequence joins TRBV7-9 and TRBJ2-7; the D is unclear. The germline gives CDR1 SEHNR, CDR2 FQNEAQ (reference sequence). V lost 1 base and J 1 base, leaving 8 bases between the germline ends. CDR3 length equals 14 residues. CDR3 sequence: CASSLDVNSYEQYF. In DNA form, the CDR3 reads TGTGCCAGCAGCTTAGACGTAAATTCCTACGAGCAGTACTTC.

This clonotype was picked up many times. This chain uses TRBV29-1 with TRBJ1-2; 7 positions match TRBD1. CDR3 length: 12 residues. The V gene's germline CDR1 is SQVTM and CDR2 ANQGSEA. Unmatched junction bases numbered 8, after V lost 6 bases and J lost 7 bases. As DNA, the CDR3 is TGCAGCGTGCCCGACAGGGCGATTGGCTACACCTTC. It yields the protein CSVPDRAIGYTF.

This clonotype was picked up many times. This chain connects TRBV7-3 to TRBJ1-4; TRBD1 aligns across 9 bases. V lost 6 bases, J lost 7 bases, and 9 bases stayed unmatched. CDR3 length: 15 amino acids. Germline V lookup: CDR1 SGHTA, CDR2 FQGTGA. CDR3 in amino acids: CASSPRQGGGEKLFF. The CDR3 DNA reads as TGTGCCAGCAGTCCCCGACAGGGGGGGGGTGAAAAACTGTTTTTT. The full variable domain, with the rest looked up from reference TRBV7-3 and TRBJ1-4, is GAGVSQTPSNKVTEKGKYVELRCDPISGHTALYWYRQSLGQGPEFLIYFQGTGAADDSGLPNDRFFAVRPEGSVSTLKIQRTERGDSAVYLCASSPRQGGGEKLFFGSGTQLSVL.

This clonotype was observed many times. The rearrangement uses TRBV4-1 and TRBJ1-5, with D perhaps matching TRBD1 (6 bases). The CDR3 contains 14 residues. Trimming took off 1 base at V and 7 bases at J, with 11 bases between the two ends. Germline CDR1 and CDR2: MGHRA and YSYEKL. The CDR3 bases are TGCGCCAGCAGCCAAGCGGGGGGCGGACAGCCCCAGCATTTT. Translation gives CASSQAGGGQPQHF.

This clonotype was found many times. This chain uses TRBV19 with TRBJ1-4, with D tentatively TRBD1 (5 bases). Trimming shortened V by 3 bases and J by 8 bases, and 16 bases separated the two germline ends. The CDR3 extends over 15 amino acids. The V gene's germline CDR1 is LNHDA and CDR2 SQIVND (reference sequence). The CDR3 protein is CASSILPGRDEKLFF. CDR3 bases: TGTGCCAGTAGTATCCTCCCGGGCAGGGACGAAAAACTGTTTTTT.

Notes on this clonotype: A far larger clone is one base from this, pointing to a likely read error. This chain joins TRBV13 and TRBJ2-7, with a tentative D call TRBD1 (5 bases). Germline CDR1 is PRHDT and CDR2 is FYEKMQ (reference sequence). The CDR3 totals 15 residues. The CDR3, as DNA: TGTGCCGGCAGTCCTAGGGGCCCTAGGCCTTACGAGCAGTACTTC. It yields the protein CAGSPRGPRPYEQYF.

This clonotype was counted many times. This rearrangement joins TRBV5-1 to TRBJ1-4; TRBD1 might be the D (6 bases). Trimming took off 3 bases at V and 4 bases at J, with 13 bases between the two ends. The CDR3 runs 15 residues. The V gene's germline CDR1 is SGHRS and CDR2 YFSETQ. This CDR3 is CASSYRGHVNEKLFF. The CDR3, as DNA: TGCGCCAGCAGCTACCGGGGACACGTTAATGAAAAACTGTTTTTT.

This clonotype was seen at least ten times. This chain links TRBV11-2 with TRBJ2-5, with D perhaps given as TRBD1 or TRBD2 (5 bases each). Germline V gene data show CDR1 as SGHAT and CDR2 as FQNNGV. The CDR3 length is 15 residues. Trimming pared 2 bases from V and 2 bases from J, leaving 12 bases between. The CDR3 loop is CASSLFGGTQETQYF. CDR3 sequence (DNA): TGTGCCAGCAGCTTATTTGGGGGAACTCAAGAGACCCAGTACTTC.

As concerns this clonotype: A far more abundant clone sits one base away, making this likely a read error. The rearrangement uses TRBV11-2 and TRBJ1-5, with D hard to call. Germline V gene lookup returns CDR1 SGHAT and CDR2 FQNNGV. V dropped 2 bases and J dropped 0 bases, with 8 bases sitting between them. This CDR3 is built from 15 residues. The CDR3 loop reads CASSLPRNSNQPQHF. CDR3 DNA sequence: TGTGCCAGCAGCTTACCAAGGAATAGCAATCAGCCCCAGCATTTT.

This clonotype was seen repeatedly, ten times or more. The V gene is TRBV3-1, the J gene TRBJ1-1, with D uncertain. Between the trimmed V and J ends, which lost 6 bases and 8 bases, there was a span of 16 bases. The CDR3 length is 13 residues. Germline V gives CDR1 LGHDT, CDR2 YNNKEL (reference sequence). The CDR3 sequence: CASRRRGRAEAFF. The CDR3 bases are TGTGCCAGCAGGCGTCGAGGTCGCGCCGAAGCTTTCTTT.

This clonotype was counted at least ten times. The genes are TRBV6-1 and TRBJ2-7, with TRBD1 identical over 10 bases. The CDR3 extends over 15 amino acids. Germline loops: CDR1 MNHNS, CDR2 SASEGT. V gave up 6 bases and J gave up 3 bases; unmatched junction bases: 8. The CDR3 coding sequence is TGTGCCAGCAGCAGGGGGACAGGGGCATACTACGAGCAGTACTTC. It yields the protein CASSRGTGAYYEQYF.

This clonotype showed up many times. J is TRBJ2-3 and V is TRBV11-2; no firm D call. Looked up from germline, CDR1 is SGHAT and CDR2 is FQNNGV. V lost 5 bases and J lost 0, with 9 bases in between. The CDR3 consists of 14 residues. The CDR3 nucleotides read TGTGCCAGCAGCCCCCTATCAAGCACAGATACGCAGTATTTT. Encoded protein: CASSPLSSTDTQYF. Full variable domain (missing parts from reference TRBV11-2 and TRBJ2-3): EAGVAQSPRYKIIEKRQSVAFWCNPISGHATLYWYQQILGQGPKLLIQFQNNGVVDDSQLPKDRFSAERLKGVDSTLKIQPAKLEDSAVYLCASSPLSSTDTQYFGPGTRLTVL.